This T cell receptor beta chain comes out of a study of cytomegalovirus exposure and HLA in healthy donors. This clone was found a few times. V dropped 2 bases and J dropped 5 bases, with 7 bases sitting between them. Germline assignment: CDR1 SGHTA and CDR2 FQGNSA. The CDR3 consists of 13 residues. It was with 60 Vbeta and 13 Jbeta primers that the PCR ran. This table comes from immunoSEQ multiplex PCR, and its TCRdb copy is limited to in-frame clones, with some not included. Here the sample spans approximately 120,000 clones, about 15% being singletons. The rearrangement links TRBV7-2 to TRBJ1-5, with D unclear. Sequences were obtained from PBMCs. This receptor was obtained from a female donor in good health and CMV-seropositive. Written as DNA, the CDR3 is TGTGCCAGCAGCTTATCTCGGGATCAGCCCCAGCATTTT. This sequence encodes CASSLSRDQPQHF.